Shown below are 2 T cell receptor beta chains from a single sample sequenced in a study of cytomegalovirus exposure and HLA in healthy donors. PCR primers comprised 60 Vbeta and 13 Jbeta primers. TCRdb's copy holds only in-frame clones and misses some; the assay was immunoSEQ multiplex PCR. This sample has about 140,000 clones, with under 90% found just once. The source material was PBMCs. The receptors here all came from a male donor in good health and CMV-seronegative.

A few counts support this clone. This chain connects TRBV4-3 to TRBJ1-1; 8 bases match TRBD1. The V gene's germline CDR1 is LGHNA and CDR2 YSLEER. The CDR3 covers 15 residues. V was pared by 3 bases and J by 5 bases, with 8 bases of the junction left unmatched. CDR3 protein: CASSHATGGGTEAFF. Here the CDR3 DNA reads TGCGCCAGCAGCCATGCAACAGGGGGAGGAACTGAAGCTTTCTTT.

The chain employs TRBV9 and TRBJ2-1, with D possibly being TRBD2 (6 bases). The CDR3 is 12 amino acids. Germline CDR1 and CDR2: SGDLS and YYNGEE. V was shortened by 2 bases and J by 8 bases, with 8 bases between the two germline ends. In DNA form, the CDR3 reads TGTGCCAGCAGCGTTAGCGGCGATGAGCAGTTCTTC. Translating gives CASSVSGDEQFF.